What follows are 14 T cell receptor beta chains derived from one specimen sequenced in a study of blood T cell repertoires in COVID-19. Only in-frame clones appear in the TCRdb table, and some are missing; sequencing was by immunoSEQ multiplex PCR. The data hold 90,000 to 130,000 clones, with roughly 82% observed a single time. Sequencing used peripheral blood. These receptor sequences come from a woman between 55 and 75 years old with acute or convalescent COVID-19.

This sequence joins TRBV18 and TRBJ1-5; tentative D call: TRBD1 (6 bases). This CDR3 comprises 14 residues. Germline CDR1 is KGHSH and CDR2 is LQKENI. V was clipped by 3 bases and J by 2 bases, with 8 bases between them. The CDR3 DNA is TGTGCCAGCTCACCTAAGGGGGGCAATCAGCCCCAGCATTTT. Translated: CASSPKGGNQPQHF.

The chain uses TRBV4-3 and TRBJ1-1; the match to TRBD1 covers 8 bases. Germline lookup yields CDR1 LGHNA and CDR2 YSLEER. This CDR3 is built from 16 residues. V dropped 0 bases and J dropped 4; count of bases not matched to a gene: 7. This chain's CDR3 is CASSQDYGRGPTEAFF. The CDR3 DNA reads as TGCGCCAGCAGCCAAGATTACGGCAGGGGGCCCACTGAAGCTTTCTTT.

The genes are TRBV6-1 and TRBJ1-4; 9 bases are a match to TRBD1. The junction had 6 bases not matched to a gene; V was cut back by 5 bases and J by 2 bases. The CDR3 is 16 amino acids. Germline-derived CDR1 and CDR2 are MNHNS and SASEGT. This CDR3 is CASSQGTGRTNEKLFF. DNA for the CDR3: TGTGCCAGCAGTCAAGGGACAGGGCGGACTAATGAAAAACTGTTTTTT.

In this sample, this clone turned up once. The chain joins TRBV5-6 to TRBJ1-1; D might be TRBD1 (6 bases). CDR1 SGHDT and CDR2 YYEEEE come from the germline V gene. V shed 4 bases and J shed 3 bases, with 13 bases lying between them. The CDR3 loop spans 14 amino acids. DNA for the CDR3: TGTGCCAGCAGCACCCAGGGGAGGGACACTGAAGCTTTCTTT. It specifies CASSTQGRDTEAFF.

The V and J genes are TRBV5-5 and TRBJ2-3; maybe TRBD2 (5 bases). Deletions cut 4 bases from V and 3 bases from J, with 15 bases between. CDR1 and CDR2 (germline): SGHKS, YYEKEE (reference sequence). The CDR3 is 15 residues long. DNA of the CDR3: TGTGCCAGCAGCATCATAGCTAGCATGACAGATACGCAGTATTTT. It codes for CASSIIASMTDTQYF.

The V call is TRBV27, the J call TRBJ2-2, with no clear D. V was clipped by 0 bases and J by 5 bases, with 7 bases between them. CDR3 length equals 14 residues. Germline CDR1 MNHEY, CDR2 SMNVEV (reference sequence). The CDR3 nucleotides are TGTGCCAGCAGTTTATCGATCGGGACCGGGGAGCTGTTTTTT. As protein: CASSLSIGTGELFF.

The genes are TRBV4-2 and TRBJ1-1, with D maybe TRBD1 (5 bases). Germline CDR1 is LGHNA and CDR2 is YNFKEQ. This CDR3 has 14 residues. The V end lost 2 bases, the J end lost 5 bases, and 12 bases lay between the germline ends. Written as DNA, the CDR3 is TGTGCCAGCAGCCAATTTCAGGGAGGAACTGAAGCTTTCTTT. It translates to CASSQFQGGTEAFF.

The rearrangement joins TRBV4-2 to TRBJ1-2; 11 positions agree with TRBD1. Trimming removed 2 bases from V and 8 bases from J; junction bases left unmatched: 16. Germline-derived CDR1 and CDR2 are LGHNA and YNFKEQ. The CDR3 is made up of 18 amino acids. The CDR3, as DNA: TGTGCCAGCAGCCAATCCCACCACCCGGACAGGGGGCTAAAGGGCTACACCTTC. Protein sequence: CASSQSHHPDRGLKGYTF.

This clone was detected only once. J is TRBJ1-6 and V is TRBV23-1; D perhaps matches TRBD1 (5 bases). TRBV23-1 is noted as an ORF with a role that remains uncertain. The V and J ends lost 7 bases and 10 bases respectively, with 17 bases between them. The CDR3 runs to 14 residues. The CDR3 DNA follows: TGCGCCAGCACGCCCGTGACAGTAGGCTCACCCCTCCACTTT. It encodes CASTPVTVGSPLHF.

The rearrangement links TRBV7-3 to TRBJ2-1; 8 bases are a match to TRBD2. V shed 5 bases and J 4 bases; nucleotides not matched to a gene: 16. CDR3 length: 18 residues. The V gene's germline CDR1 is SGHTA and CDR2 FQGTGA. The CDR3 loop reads CASSQMAGGEGGYNEQFF. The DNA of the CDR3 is TGTGCCAGCAGCCAGATGGCGGGGGGAGAGGGCGGTTACAATGAGCAGTTCTTC.

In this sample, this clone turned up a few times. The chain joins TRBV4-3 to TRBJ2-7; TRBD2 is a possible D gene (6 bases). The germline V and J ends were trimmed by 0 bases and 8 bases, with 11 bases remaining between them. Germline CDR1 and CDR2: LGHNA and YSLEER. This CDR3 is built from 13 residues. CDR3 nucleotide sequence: TGCGCCAGCAGCCAAGATCGCGGGGCCCAGCAGTACTTC. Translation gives CASSQDRGAQQYF.

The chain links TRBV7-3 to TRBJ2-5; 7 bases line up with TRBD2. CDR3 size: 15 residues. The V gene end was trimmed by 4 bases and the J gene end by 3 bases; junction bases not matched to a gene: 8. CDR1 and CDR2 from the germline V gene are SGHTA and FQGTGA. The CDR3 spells CASSSASSGEETQYF. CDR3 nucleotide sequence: TGTGCCAGCAGCTCCGCCAGCAGCGGGGAAGAGACCCAGTACTTC.

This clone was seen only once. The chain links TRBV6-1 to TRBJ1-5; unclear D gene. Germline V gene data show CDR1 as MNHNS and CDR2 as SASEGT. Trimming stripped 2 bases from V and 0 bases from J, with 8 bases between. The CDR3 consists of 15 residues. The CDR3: CASSESTVSNQPQHF. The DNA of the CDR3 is TGTGCCAGCAGTGAAAGCACGGTTAGCAATCAGCCCCAGCATTTT.

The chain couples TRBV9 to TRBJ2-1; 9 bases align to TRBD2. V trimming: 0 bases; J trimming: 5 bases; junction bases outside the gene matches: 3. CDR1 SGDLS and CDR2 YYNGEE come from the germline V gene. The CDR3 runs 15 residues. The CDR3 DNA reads TGTGCCAGCAGCGTAGGTAGCGGGGGAAACAATGAGCAGTTCTTC. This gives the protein CASSVGSGGNNEQFF. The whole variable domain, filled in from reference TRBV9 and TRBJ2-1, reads DSGVTQTPKHLITATGQRVTLRCSPRSGDLSVYWYQQSLDQGLQFLIQYYNGEERAKGNILERFSAQQFPDLHSELNLSSLELGDSALYFCASSVGSGGNNEQFFGPGTRLTVL.